These T cell receptor beta chains were read from a single sample in a study of response to subunit inactivated influenza vaccine. TCRdb re-called the RT-PCR reads through MiXCR, storing one row per CDR3 protein. The data show under 800,000 distinct CDR3 sequences, more than 11% seen once. The specimen comprised PBMCs from blood, sampled roughly 2 weeks before vaccination. The receptors derive from a middle-aged man who received an inactivated influenza vaccine. Each CDR3 is given with its conserved first and last residue. A D gene is named only where the DNA matches it firmly. Rows may omit the clone size; those that give it use once, few, many or a size class.

d_call,clone_size,j_call,v_call,cdr3_nt,cdr3_aa
-,few,TRBJ2-1,TRBV6-2/TRBV6-3,TGTGCCAGCAGTCCCGGACGGTCCCCGAGGGATGAGCAGTTCTTC,CASSPGRSPRDEQFF
TRBD2,few,TRBJ2-2,TRBV27,TGTGCCAGCAGTTTATACGGGGGGGCTGGAACCGGGGAGCTGTTTTTT,CASSLYGGAGTGELFF
-,-,TRBJ2-1,TRBV7-2,TGTGCCAGCAGCTCCGGGACCCTCGCCTACAATGAGCAGTTCTTC,CASSSGTLAYNEQFF
-,-,TRBJ1-1,TRBV10-2,TGCGCCAGCAGTGAGCAAGCGAACACTGAAGCTTTCTTT,CASSEQANTEAFF
-,many,TRBJ2-2,TRBV5-6,TGTGCCAGCAGCTGGCAGGGCGGTAGTAACACCGGGGAGCTGTTTTTT,CASSWQGGSNTGELFF
TRBD1,-,TRBJ1-4,TRBV4-3,TGCGCCAGCAGCCAGGACAGGACTATGATGGCTAATGAAAAACTGTTTTTT,CASSQDRTMMANEKLFF
TRBD2,few,TRBJ2-7,TRBV20-1,TGCAGTGCCAGGACTAGCGGGAGCCCCTACGAGCAGTACTTC,CSARTSGSPYEQYF
TRBD2,-,TRBJ2-1,TRBV3-1,TGTGCCAGCAGCCAAGATCGGACTAGCGGGAGGGCCCTCGGCTCCTACAATGAGCAGTTCTTC,CASSQDRTSGRALGSYNEQFF
-,-,TRBJ2-5,TRBV7-2,TGTGCCAGCAGCCAGCGGACCCAAGAGACCCAGTACTTC,CASSQRTQETQYF
TRBD2,-,TRBJ2-5,TRBV6-2/TRBV6-3,TGTGCCAGCAGTTACTCGACGGGACTAGCGGGAACTCGGGAGACCCAGTACTTC,CASSYSTGLAGTRETQYF
-,few,TRBJ1-6,TRBV28,TGTGCCAGCAGTTTTGCGAGCTCCTATAATTCACCCCTCCACTTT,CASSFASSYNSPLHF